Presented here are 18 T cell receptor beta chains from one specimen sequenced in a study of shared T cell receptors in the human thymus. Data came from immunoSEQ multiplex PCR; TCRdb stores just in-frame clones and leaves some out. Seen here are hundreds of thousands of clones, 70% to 90% observed once, and the top ten hold 0.0095% to 0.011%. These sequences were also reported in another study, on human thymus T cells.

Sequencing was done on a sample of thymocytes. The receptors were gathered from a girl under three years old with a congenital heart defect.

The chain is built from TRBV5-1 and TRBJ1-2; 7 bases are shared with TRBD1. This CDR3 region has 15 residues. The germline CDR1 and CDR2 sequences are SGHRS and YFSETQ. The trim removed 3 bases at V and 6 bases at J, leaving 11 bases unmatched. The CDR3 DNA reads TGCGCCAGCAGCTCGGGGGACAGCCAAGAGGATGGCTACACCTTC. Its translation is CASSSGDSQEDGYTF.

A note on this clone: The germline gene is not matched at one end of the junction; a read error may be the cause. V gene TRBV4-3 combines with J gene TRBJ2-1; D remains ambiguous. CDR3 length: 17 amino acids. Germline loops: CDR1 LGHNA, CDR2 YSLEER. The CDR3 nucleotides read TGCGCCAGCAGCCAAGATCCTGCGGAGAGCTCCCACAATGAGCAGTTCTTC. It encodes CASSQDPAESSHNEQFF.

This chain uses TRBV28 with TRBJ2-7; 7 bases align to TRBD1. The CDR3 length is 16 residues. The germline gives CDR1 MDHEN, CDR2 SYDVKM. Unmatched junction bases numbered 13, after V lost 3 bases and J lost 5 bases. The CDR3 DNA follows: TGTGCCAGCAGTTTCTTGAACAGGGGTTCTAAGGACGAGCAGTACTTC. Translating gives CASSFLNRGSKDEQYF.

The chain couples TRBV5-6 to TRBJ1-2, with 7 nucleotides matching TRBD1. J was trimmed by 7 bases and V by 3 bases; bases with no gene match: 3. Germline-derived CDR1 and CDR2 are SGHDT and YYEEEE. The CDR3 extends over 12 amino acids. DNA of the CDR3: TGTGCCAGCAGCTCCCGGGACAGTGGCTACACCTTC. This encodes CASSSRDSGYTF.

This clone was recorded only once. The chain carries TRBV19 and TRBJ1-1, with 9 nucleotides matching TRBD1. The V and J ends lost 7 bases and 3 bases, in that order; junction bases with no gene match: 12. Germline values: CDR1 LNHDA, CDR2 SQIVND (reference sequence). This CDR3 contains 16 residues. The CDR3 is CASTKEGQGLYTEAFF. The CDR3 DNA reads TGTGCCAGTACCAAGGAGGGACAGGGTCTGTACACTGAAGCTTTCTTT.

The chain couples TRBV5-1 to TRBJ1-2; tentatively, D is TRBD1 (5 bases). There are 17 residues in the CDR3. The germline V gene has CDR1 SGHRS and CDR2 YFSETQ. V was pared by 0 bases and J by 3 bases, with 18 bases between. The CDR3 region is CASSLGGAARQYYGYTF. Written as DNA, the CDR3 is TGCGCCAGCAGCTTGGGTGGGGCGGCTCGACAGTACTATGGCTACACCTTC.

The chain combines TRBV14 with TRBJ2-3; 9 bases match TRBD2. Germline loops: CDR1 SGHDN, CDR2 FVKESK. CDR3 length: 14 residues. The J segment lost 7 bases and the V segment lost 4 bases, leaving 6 bases of the junction unmatched. The DNA for the CDR3 is TGTGCCAGCAGCCCGCGGGGGGGGTCGTATACGCAGTATTTT. Its translation: CASSPRGGSYTQYF.

The chain carries TRBV7-9 and TRBJ1-2; 9 bases fit TRBD1. V trimming: 3 bases; J trimming: 1 base; junction bases outside the gene matches: 6. The CDR3 covers 16 residues. The germline CDR1 and CDR2 sequences are SEHNR and FQNEAQ (reference sequence). This CDR3 reads CASSFFGTGHNYGYTF. The CDR3 DNA follows: TGTGCCAGCAGCTTTTTTGGGACAGGGCATAACTATGGCTACACCTTC.

This clone was observed once. Other DNA sequences from this sample encode an identical CDR3 as well. The chain uses TRBV27 and TRBJ2-2; D possibly corresponds to TRBD2 (6 bases). Trimming stripped 0 bases from V and 5 bases from J, with 16 bases between. Germline V lookup: CDR1 MNHEY, CDR2 SMNVEV (reference sequence). This CDR3 region has 17 residues. In DNA form, the CDR3 reads TGTGCCAGCAGTTTATCAACGCGGGATCTACCAACCGGGGAGCTGTTTTTT. Its translation: CASSLSTRDLPTGELFF.

The rearrangement links TRBV9 to TRBJ1-2; TRBD1 matches at 9 bases. Trimming at V came to 3 bases and at J to 6 bases, leaving 3 bases not matched to a gene. In germline, CDR1 is SGDLS, CDR2 YYNGEE. The CDR3 length is 13 residues. CDR3 nucleotide sequence: TGTGCCAGCAGCGCGGGACAGGGTCATGGCTACACCTTC. Translating gives CASSAGQGHGYTF. The variable domain in full, completed from reference TRBV9 and TRBJ1-2, reads DSGVTQTPKHLITATGQRVTLRCSPRSGDLSVYWYQQSLDQGLQFLIQYYNGEERAKGNILERFSAQQFPDLHSELNLSSLELGDSALYFCASSAGQGHGYTFGSGTRLTVV.

V and J are TRBV5-6 and TRBJ2-5, with D possibly being TRBD2 (5 bases). The germline V gene has CDR1 SGHDT and CDR2 YYEEEE. The CDR3 extends over 15 amino acids. The V gene lost 4 bases and the J gene lost 1 base, with 14 bases spanning the gap. In DNA form, the CDR3 reads TGTGCCAGCAGCACGGTTCGGGGTGCCCAAGAGACCCAGTACTTC. Protein product: CASSTVRGAQETQYF. The variable domain in full, with the rest retrieved from reference TRBV5-6 and TRBJ2-5, is DAGVTQSPTHLIKTRGQQVTLRCSPKSGHDTVSWYQQALGQGPQFIFQYYEEEERQRGNFPDRFSGHQFPNYSSELNVNALLLGDSALYLCASSTVRGAQETQYFGPGTRLLVL.

The chain carries TRBV6-5 and TRBJ1-2, with D tentatively TRBD1 (5 bases). The CDR3 covers 16 residues. In germline, CDR1 is MNHEY, CDR2 SVGAGI. V was shortened by 2 bases and J by 7 bases, with 20 bases between the two germline ends. CDR3 amino acids: CASSYGAVRGTIGYTF. CDR3 coding DNA: TGTGCCAGCAGTTACGGAGCCGTAAGGGGAACTATTGGCTACACCTTC.

The chain links TRBV6-1 to TRBJ1-2, with D maybe TRBD1 (6 bases). Germline lookup yields CDR1 MNHNS and CDR2 SASEGT. This CDR3 spans 14 amino acids. V lost 6 bases, J lost 6 bases, and 17 bases lay in between. In nucleotides, the CDR3 is TGTGCCAGCAGGGATACAGGGTTGGGAAATGGCTACACCTTC. This gives the protein CASRDTGLGNGYTF.

The genes are TRBV7-6 and TRBJ2-3; TRBD1 aligns across 7 bases. From germline, CDR1 is SGHVS and CDR2 FNYEAQ. V lost 2 bases, J lost 3 bases, and 5 bases stayed unmatched. The CDR3 contains 15 residues. Here the CDR3 DNA reads TGTGCCAGCAGCTTATCGGAACAGGGGACAGATACGCAGTATTTT. Translated, it gives CASSLSEQGTDTQYF.

The chain couples TRBV7-7 to TRBJ2-7, with a weak D call TRBD1 (5 bases). Between the trimmed V and J ends, which lost 5 bases and 7 bases, there was a span of 12 bases. CDR3 length: 12 amino acids. Germline loops: CDR1 SSHAT, CDR2 FNYEAQ (reference sequence). CDR3: CASSQKKGEQYF. The CDR3, as DNA: TGTGCCAGCAGCCAGAAGAAGGGGGAGCAGTACTTC.

The chain joins TRBV6-1 to TRBJ1-2, with TRBD1 matching over 8 bases. CDR1 is MNHNS and CDR2 is SASEGT in the germline V gene. With 4 bases clipped from V and 7 bases from J, the junction kept 5 bases outside the gene matches. The CDR3 runs 13 residues. The CDR3 coding sequence is TGTGCCAGCAGTGCCCAGGGGGCGTGTGGCTACACCTTC. Translation: CASSAQGACGYTF.

The chain couples TRBV25-1 to TRBJ2-5, with a tentative D call TRBD1 (6 bases). V shed 4 bases and J shed 3 bases, with 18 bases lying between them. The germline V gene encodes CDR1 MGHDK and CDR2 SYGVNS. This CDR3 is built from 16 residues. The DNA of the CDR3 is TGTGCCAGCAGTGGGGCCGGGACACTCTCCGAAGAGACCCAGTACTTC. It encodes CASSGAGTLSEETQYF.

The chain couples TRBV12-5 to TRBJ2-7; no clear D. CDR3 length equals 12 residues. V gave up 0 bases and J gave up 5 bases, with 5 bases separating them. Germline V gene sequence: CDR1 LGHNT, CDR2 FRNRAP. CDR3 nucleotide sequence: TGTGCTAGTGGTTTGGTATATCACGAGCAGTACTTC. It translates to CASGLVYHEQYF.